This paragraph covers one TCR beta chain sequence. This specimen belongs to a study of blood T cell repertoires in COVID-19. Study in general: Acute and convalescent COVID-19 samples came from the United States, Italy and Spain. The cDNA or gDNA used as material had been derived from T cells, B-cell-depleted T cells, or PBMCs.

Original processing notes: Reference gene primer amplification gave estimated nucleated cell counts. Clones were sequenced by immunoSEQ multiplex PCR, and TCRdb holds only the in-frame ones, with some missing. V and J calls and clone size are those listed in that table; D and trimming were worked out from the DNA. The table lists around 220,000 clones, approximately 90% of them singletons. Sequencing was done on a sample of peripheral blood. The sequence was collected from a man aged 50 or older with acute or convalescent COVID-19.

DNA for the CDR3: TGTGCCAGCAGCTTTCATGGGGCGCGGAACACTGAAGCTTTCTTT. As protein: CASSFHGARNTEAFF. The chain couples TRBV5-8 to TRBJ1-1; D perhaps matches TRBD1 (5 bases). CDR1 and CDR2 (germline): SGHTS, YDEGEE. This CDR3 is built from 15 residues. Trimming cost V 2 bases and J 1 base, with 12 bases left between them.